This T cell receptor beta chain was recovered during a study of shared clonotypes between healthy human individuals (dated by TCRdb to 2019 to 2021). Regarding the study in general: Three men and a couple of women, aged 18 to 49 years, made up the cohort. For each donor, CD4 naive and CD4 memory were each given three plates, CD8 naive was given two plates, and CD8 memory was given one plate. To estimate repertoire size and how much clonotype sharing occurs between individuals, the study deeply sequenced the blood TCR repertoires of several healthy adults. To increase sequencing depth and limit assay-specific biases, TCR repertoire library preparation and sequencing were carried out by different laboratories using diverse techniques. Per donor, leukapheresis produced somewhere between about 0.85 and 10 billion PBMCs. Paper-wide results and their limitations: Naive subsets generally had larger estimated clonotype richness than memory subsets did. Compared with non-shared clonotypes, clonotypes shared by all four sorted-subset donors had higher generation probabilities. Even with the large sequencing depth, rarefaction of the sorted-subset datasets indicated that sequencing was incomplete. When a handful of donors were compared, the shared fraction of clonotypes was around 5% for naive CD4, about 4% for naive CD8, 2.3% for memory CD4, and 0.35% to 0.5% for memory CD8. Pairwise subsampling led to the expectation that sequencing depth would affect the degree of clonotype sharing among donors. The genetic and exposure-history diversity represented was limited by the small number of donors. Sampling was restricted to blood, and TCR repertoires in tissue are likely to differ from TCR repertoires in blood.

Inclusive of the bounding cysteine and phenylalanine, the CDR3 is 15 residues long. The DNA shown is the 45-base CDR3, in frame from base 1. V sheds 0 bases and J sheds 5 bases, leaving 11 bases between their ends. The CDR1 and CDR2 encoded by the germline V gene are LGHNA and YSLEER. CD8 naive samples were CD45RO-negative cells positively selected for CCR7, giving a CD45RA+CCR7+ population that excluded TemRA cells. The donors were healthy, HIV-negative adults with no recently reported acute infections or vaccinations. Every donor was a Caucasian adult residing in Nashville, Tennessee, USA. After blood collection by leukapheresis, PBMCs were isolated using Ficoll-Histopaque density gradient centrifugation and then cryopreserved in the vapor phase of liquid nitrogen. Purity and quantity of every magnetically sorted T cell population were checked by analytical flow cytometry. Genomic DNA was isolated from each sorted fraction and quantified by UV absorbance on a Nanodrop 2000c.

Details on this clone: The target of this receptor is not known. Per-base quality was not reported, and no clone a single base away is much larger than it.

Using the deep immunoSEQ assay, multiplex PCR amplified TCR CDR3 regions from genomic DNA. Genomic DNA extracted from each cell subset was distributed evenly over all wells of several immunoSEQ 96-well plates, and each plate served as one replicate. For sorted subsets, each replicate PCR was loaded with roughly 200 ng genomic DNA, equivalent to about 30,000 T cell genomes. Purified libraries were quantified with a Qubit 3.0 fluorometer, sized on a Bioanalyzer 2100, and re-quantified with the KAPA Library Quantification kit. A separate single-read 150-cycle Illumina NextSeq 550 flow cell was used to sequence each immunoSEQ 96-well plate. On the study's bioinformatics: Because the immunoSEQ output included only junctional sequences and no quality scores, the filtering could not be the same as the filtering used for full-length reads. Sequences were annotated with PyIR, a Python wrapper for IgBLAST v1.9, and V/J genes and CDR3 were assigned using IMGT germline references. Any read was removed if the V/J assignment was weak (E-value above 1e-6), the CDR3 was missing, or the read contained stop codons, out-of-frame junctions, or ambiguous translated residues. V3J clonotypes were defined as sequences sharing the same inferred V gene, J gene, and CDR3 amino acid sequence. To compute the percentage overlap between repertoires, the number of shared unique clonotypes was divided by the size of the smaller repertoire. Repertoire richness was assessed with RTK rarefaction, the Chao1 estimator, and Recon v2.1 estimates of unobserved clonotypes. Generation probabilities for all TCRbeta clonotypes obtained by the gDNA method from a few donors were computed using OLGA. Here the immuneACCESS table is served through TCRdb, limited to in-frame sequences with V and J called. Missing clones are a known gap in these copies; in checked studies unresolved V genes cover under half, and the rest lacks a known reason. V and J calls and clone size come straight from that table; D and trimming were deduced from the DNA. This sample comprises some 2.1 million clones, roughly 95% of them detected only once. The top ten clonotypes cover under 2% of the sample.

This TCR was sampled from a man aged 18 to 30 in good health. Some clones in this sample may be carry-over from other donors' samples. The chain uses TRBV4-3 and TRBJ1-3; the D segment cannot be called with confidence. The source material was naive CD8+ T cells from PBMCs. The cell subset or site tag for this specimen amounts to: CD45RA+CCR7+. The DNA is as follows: TGCGCCAGCAGCCAAGATTGGCAGGAGCGAAACACCATATATTTT. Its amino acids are CASSQDWQERNTIYF.